Below, 28 T cell receptor beta chains from the same sample are listed, as sequenced in a study of CD8 T cells in ankylosing spondylitis. TCRdb re-analysed the 5' RACE reads in MiXCR, keeping a single row per CDR3 protein. The sample lists under 250,000 distinct CDR3 sequences, around 8% occurring once. Source material: blood, either unsorted or a sorted T cell fraction (not recorded which). The receptor set was obtained from a female donor with ankylosing spondylitis or in good health (not recorded which).

This clonotype occurred many times. The chain couples TRBV27 to TRBJ1-1, with D hard to call. The germline V gene has CDR1 MNHEY and CDR2 SMNVEV (reference sequence). The CDR3 has 14 residues. V shed 6 bases and J shed 1 base, with 12 bases lying between them. CDR3 bases: TGTGCCAGCAGCCTGGAAGGGCAGAACACTGAAGCTTTCTTT. As protein: CASSLEGQNTEAFF.

This clonotype was recorded at least ten times. The J gene is TRBJ2-1, the V gene TRBV7-9, with D maybe TRBD2 (6 bases). The CDR3 spans 14 residues. Deletions cut 5 bases from V and 3 bases from J, with 11 bases between. Germline CDR1 and CDR2: SEHNR and FQNEAQ (reference sequence). Written as DNA, the CDR3 is TGTGCCAGCAGCCCAACTAGCAGCTACAATGAGCAGTTCTTC. Translation gives CASSPTSSYNEQFF.

This clonotype was detected ten times or more. V usage is TRBV14 and J usage is TRBJ2-1; TRBD2 is a possible D gene (5 bases). The CDR3 covers 15 residues. The germline V and J ends were trimmed by 4 bases and 2 bases, with 12 bases remaining between them. CDR1 is SGHDN, CDR2 FVKESK, per germline. CDR3 amino acids: CASSPPGNTYNEQFF. Written as DNA, the CDR3 is TGTGCCAGCAGCCCACCGGGAAACACCTACAATGAGCAGTTCTTC.

This clonotype has just a few counts. V and J are TRBV4-3 and TRBJ2-3, with D perhaps matching TRBD2 (6 bases). The CDR3 totals 18 residues. Trimming removed 4 bases at V and 2 bases at J, with 22 bases between. The germline V gene has CDR1 LGHNA and CDR2 YSLEER. CDR3 residues: CASSRGPRSSGVTDTQYF. CDR3 nucleotide sequence: TGCGCCAGCAGCCGGGGACCTCGTTCTTCGGGGGTCACAGATACGCAGTATTTT.

This clonotype occurred many times. The V and J genes are TRBV11-2 and TRBJ2-1; 11 positions match TRBD2. The CDR3 has 18 residues. Germline CDR1 and CDR2: SGHAT and FQNNGV. V was clipped by 0 bases and J by 0 bases; unmatched bases: 4. The CDR3 spells CASSLETSGTSSYNEQFF. CDR3 nucleotides: TGTGCCAGCAGCTTAGAGACTAGCGGGACAAGCTCCTACAATGAGCAGTTCTTC. Drawing the rest from reference TRBV11-2 and TRBJ2-1, the complete variable domain is EAGVAQSPRYKIIEKRQSVAFWCNPISGHATLYWYQQILGQGPKLLIQFQNNGVVDDSQLPKDRFSAERLKGVDSTLKIQPAKLEDSAVYLCASSLETSGTSSYNEQFFGPGTRLTVL.

This clonotype was picked up many times. The chain has TRBV15 and TRBJ2-1; 7 bases match TRBD2. The V gene end was trimmed by 1 base and the J gene end by 2 bases; junction bases not matched to a gene: 2. The CDR3 contains 15 residues. Looked up from germline, CDR1 is LNHNV and CDR2 is YYDKDF (reference sequence). The CDR3: CATSRGGLPYNEQFF. The CDR3 DNA reads TGTGCCACCAGCAGAGGGGGACTACCCTACAATGAGCAGTTCTTC.

This clonotype was seen at least ten times. This sequence joins TRBV5-1 and TRBJ2-3; no reliable D call. V gave up 4 bases and J gave up 4 bases, with 7 bases separating them. This CDR3 comprises 12 residues. The V gene's germline CDR1 is SGHRS and CDR2 YFSETQ. CDR3 loop: CASSLRADTQYF. CDR3 coding DNA: TGCGCCAGCAGCCTCCGGGCAGATACGCAGTATTTT.

This clonotype was seen repeatedly, ten times or more. The gene calls are TRBV20-1 and TRBJ2-3; maybe TRBD2 (6 bases). CDR3 size: 14 residues. The V end was cut by 6 bases, the J end by 2 bases, with 15 bases between. CDR1 DFQATT and CDR2 SNEGSKA come from the germline V gene (reference sequence). CDR3 protein: CSAMTSPDTDTQYF. The DNA of the CDR3 is TGCAGTGCCATGACTAGTCCTGACACAGATACGCAGTATTTT.

Comments on this clonotype: This may come from a read error, since a much larger clone is one base off. The chain joins TRBV27 to TRBJ1-4; TRBD1 might be the D (5 bases). The CDR3 contains 14 residues. Germline loops: CDR1 MNHEY, CDR2 SMNVEV (reference sequence). Trimming stripped 8 bases from V and 5 bases from J, with 15 bases between. For the CDR3, the DNA is TGTGCCAGCGAGGGGTCAGGCCAAAATGAAAAACTGTTTTTT. It encodes CASEGSGQNEKLFF. Based on the CDR3 plus reference TRBV27 and TRBJ1-4, the full variable domain is EAQVTQNPRYLITVTGKKLTVTCSQNMNHEYMSWYRQDPGLGLRQIYYSMNVEVTDKGDVPEGYKVSRKEKRNFPLILESPSPNQTSLYFCASEGSGQNEKLFFGSGTQLSVL.

Turning to this clonotype: This may be a read error, as it is one base from a much larger clone. The rearrangement links TRBV20-1 to TRBJ2-5; tentative D call: TRBD1 (5 bases). V gave up 2 bases and J gave up 13 bases, with 14 bases separating them. Germline V lookup: CDR1 DFQATT, CDR2 SNEGSKA (reference sequence). This CDR3 is built from 11 residues. The chain's CDR3 is CSARHSQGRYF. CDR3 DNA: TGCAGTGCTAGACACAGCCAGGGCCGGTACTTC.

Ten or more counts support this clonotype. V and J are TRBV28 and TRBJ1-1, with 11 positions matching TRBD1. CDR1 is MDHEN, CDR2 SYDVKM, per germline. The junction had 1 base not matched to a gene; V was cut back by 2 bases and J by 5 bases. This CDR3 has 14 amino acids. The CDR3 loop is CASSLGTGGTEAFF. CDR3 sequence (DNA): TGTGCCAGCAGTTTAGGGACAGGGGGGACTGAAGCTTTCTTT.

This clonotype was picked up many times. The chain carries TRBV14 and TRBJ2-1; 8 bases agree with TRBD2. Losses at the gene ends were 4 bases for V and 10 bases for J; bases not matched to a gene: 15. CDR1 and CDR2 from the germline V gene are SGHDN and FVKESK. The CDR3 is 16 residues long. The DNA for the CDR3 is TGTGCCAGCAGCCCTCTGGCCCCAGCGGGAGAGGAAGAGCAGTTCTTC. This sequence encodes CASSPLAPAGEEEQFF.

This clonotype came up many times. The genes are TRBV9 and TRBJ2-1; TRBD1 aligns across 11 bases. With 4 bases clipped from V and 7 bases from J, the junction kept 7 bases outside the gene matches. The CDR3 loop spans 15 amino acids. Germline loops: CDR1 SGDLS, CDR2 YYNGEE. CDR3 region: CASSPGTGGRNEQFF. The CDR3 nucleotides are TGTGCCAGCAGCCCCGGGACAGGGGGTCGGAATGAGCAGTTCTTC.

In this sample, this clonotype turned up many times. The rearrangement links TRBV4-2 to TRBJ1-1; a possible D gene is TRBD1 (6 bases). CDR1 and CDR2 from the germline V gene are LGHNA and YNFKEQ. This CDR3 spans 13 amino acids. V lost 5 bases to trimming and J lost 2 bases, with 9 bases between them. CDR3 sequence: CASSAGTNTEAFF. In DNA, the CDR3 is TGTGCCAGCAGCGCCGGGACAAACACTGAAGCTTTCTTT.

In its sample, this clonotype was seen many times. The chain recombines TRBV29-1 with TRBJ1-2; the D is unclear. V was cut by 0 bases and J by 4 bases, with 18 bases left in between. Germline CDR1 reads SQVTM; CDR2 reads ANQGSEA. This CDR3 is 16 amino acids long. The CDR3, as DNA: TGCAGCGTTGAAGATCGAGGGATCGGAGTGGGCTATGGCTACACCTTC. Protein: CSVEDRGIGVGYGYTF.

About this clonotype: A much larger clone lies one base from this, so it may be a read error. The V and J genes are TRBV7-2 and TRBJ1-2; 9 positions agree with TRBD1. The CDR3 extends over 16 amino acids. The germline V gene encodes CDR1 SGHTA and CDR2 FQGNSA. The CDR3 reads CVSSLARDRAIYGYTF. CDR3 coding DNA: TGTGTCAGCAGCTTAGCCAGGGACAGGGCGATCTATGGCTACACCTTC.

This clonotype showed up many times. The chain couples TRBV6-2 or TRBV6-3 to TRBJ2-1, with unresolved D. The germline gives CDR1 MNHEY, CDR2 SVGEGT. Trimming left V 0 bases short and J 9 bases short, with 3 bases between. This CDR3 has 11 amino acids. Written as DNA, the CDR3 is TGTGCCAGCAGTTACTCGGCTGAGCAGTTCTTC. Protein: CASSYSAEQFF.

This clonotype was found a few times. The rearrangement joins TRBV7-9 to TRBJ2-7, with no clear D. The V end lost 9 bases, the J end lost 5 bases, and 20 bases lay between the germline ends. The CDR3 runs to 14 residues. The germline V gene has CDR1 SEHNR and CDR2 FQNEAQ (reference sequence). CDR3 nucleotides: TGTGCCAGTCCCAAGGATAAGGCCCCCAACGAGCAGTACTTC. Protein: CASPKDKAPNEQYF. Full variable domain (outside the CDR3, taken from reference TRBV7-9 and TRBJ2-7): DTGVSQNPRHKITKRGQNVTFRCDPISEHNRLYWYRQTLGQGPEFLTYFQNEAQLEKSRLLSDRFSAERPKGSFSTLEIQRTEQGDSAMYLCASPKDKAPNEQYFGPGTRLTVT.

Comment on this clonotype: A much larger clone is a single base away; this may be a read error. The gene calls are TRBV4-3 and TRBJ2-7; no firm D call. The CDR3 contains 11 residues. Germline V gene sequence: CDR1 LGHNA, CDR2 YSLEER. CDR3 DNA sequence: TGCGCCAGCGGCCAAGGTGACGAGCAGTACTTC. This gives the protein CASGQGDEQYF.

The gene calls are TRBV5-1 and TRBJ2-3; 8 bases map to TRBD2. The CDR3 is 16 amino acids. Germline loops: CDR1 SGHRS, CDR2 YFSETQ. V was clipped by 0 bases and J by 2 bases; unmatched bases: 5. This CDR3 is CASSLAIAGNTDTQYF. CDR3 DNA sequence: TGCGCCAGCAGCTTGGCCATAGCGGGGAACACAGATACGCAGTATTTT.

This clonotype came up a few times. J is TRBJ2-7 and V is TRBV30; D remains unclear. V was shortened by 0 bases and J by 5 bases, with 8 bases between the two germline ends. CDR1 and CDR2 (germline): GTSNPN, SVGIG (reference sequence). This CDR3 spans 12 amino acids. The CDR3: CAWSVLGHEQYF. In nucleotides, the CDR3 is TGTGCCTGGAGTGTGTTGGGCCACGAGCAGTACTTC.

This clonotype was seen repeatedly, ten times or more. The rearrangement uses TRBV7-9 and TRBJ2-1; the match to TRBD2 covers 9 bases. J gave up 0 bases and V 4 bases, and 7 bases lay outside the gene matches. Per the germline V gene, CDR1 is SEHNR and CDR2 is FQNEAQ (reference sequence). The CDR3 loop spans 17 amino acids. CDR3 loop: CASSSPQRGDSYNEQFF. Here the CDR3 DNA reads TGTGCCAGCAGCTCGCCACAGCGGGGGGACTCCTACAATGAGCAGTTCTTC.

As DNA, the CDR3 is TGTGCCACCAGTGATCTTGGACTAGCGACAGATACGCAGTATTTT. Protein sequence: CATSDLGLATDTQYF. This chain joins TRBV24-1 and TRBJ2-3; 9 bases line up with TRBD2. Germline CDR1 reads KGHDR; CDR2 reads SFDVKD. The CDR3 has 15 residues. The V segment lost 3 bases and the J segment 3 bases; nucleotides outside the gene matches: 3.

This clonotype was counted ten times or more. The chain employs TRBV11-2 and TRBJ1-1; no clear D. The CDR3 contains 13 residues. V gave up 2 bases and J gave up 4 bases, with 8 bases separating them. Germline CDR1 is SGHAT and CDR2 is FQNNGV. The chain's CDR3 is CASSLKGGTEAFF. The CDR3 nucleotides read TGTGCCAGCAGCTTAAAAGGAGGCACTGAAGCTTTCTTT.

This clonotype was seen at least ten times. This chain uses TRBV2 with TRBJ2-1; 7 positions match TRBD2. Germline values: CDR1 SNHLY, CDR2 FYNNEI. J lost 0 bases, V lost 10 bases, and 6 bases had no gene match. CDR3 size: 14 residues. CDR3 amino acids: CATSGGSSYNEQFF. In nucleotides, the CDR3 is TGTGCCACCTCCGGGGGGAGCTCCTACAATGAGCAGTTCTTC.

V is TRBV7-9 and J is TRBJ1-5; 11 bases match TRBD1. This CDR3 contains 14 residues. V shed 5 bases and J 6 bases; nucleotides not matched to a gene: 3. Germline CDR1 reads SEHNR; CDR2 reads FQNEAQ (reference sequence). In DNA, the CDR3 is TGTGCCAGCAGCCCGGGACAGGGGGTTCAGCCCCAGCATTTT. It is translated as CASSPGQGVQPQHF.

The V and J genes are TRBV5-1 and TRBJ1-5; the D gene is possibly TRBD1 (6 bases). The CDR3 is made up of 13 amino acids. Trimming removed 0 bases at V and 9 bases at J, with 10 bases between. Germline V gene lookup returns CDR1 SGHRS and CDR2 YFSETQ. This chain's CDR3 is CASSLGGPPPQHF. CDR3 bases: TGCGCCAGCAGCTTGGGGGGGCCTCCGCCCCAGCATTTT.

The sample holds many counts of this clonotype. The V gene is TRBV5-1, the J gene TRBJ2-7; tentative D call: TRBD2 (6 bases). Germline V gene sequence: CDR1 SGHRS, CDR2 YFSETQ. The CDR3 consists of 13 residues. The ends were cut back, 5 bases at V and 3 bases at J, with 12 bases in the middle. CDR3 loop: CASRSEGNYEQYF. The CDR3 bases are TGCGCCAGCAGATCGGAGGGAAACTACGAGCAGTACTTC.